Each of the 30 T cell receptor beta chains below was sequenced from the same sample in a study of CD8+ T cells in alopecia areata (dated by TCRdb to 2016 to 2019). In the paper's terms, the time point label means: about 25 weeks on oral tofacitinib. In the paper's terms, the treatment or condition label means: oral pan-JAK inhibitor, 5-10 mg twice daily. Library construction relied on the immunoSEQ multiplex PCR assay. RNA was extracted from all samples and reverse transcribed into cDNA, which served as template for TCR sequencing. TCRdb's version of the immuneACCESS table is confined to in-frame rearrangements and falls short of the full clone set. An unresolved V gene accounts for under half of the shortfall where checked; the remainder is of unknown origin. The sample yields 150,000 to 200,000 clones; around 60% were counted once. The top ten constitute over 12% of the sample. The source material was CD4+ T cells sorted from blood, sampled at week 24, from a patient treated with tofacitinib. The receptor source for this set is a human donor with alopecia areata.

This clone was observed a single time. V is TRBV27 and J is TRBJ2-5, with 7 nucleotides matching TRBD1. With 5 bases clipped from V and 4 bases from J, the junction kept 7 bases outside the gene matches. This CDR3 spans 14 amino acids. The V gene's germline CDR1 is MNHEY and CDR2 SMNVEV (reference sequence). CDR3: CASSPSTGTETQYF. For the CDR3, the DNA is TGTGCCAGCAGTCCCTCGACAGGGACAGAGACCCAGTACTTC.

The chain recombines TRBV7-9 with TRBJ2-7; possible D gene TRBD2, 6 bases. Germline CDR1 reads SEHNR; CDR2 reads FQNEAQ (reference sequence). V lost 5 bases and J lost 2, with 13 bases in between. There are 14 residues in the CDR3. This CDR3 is CASSIRDWAYEQYF. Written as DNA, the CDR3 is TGTGCCAGCAGCATCCGGGACTGGGCCTACGAGCAGTACTTC.

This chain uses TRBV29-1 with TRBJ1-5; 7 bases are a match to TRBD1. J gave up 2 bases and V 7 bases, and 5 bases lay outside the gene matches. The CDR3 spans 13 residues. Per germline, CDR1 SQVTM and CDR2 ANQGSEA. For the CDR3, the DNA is TGCAGCGCCCGGGACAGCGGCAATCAGCCCCAGCATTTT. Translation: CSARDSGNQPQHF.

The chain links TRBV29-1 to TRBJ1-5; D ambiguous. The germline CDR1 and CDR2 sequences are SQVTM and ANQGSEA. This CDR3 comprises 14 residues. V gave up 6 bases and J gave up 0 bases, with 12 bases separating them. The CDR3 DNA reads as TGCAGCGTAACAGAGACTTATAGCAATCAGCCCCAGCATTTT. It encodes CSVTETYSNQPQHF. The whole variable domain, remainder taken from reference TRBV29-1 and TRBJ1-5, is SAVISQKPSRDICQRGTSLTIQCQVDSQVTMMFWYRQQPGQSLTLIATANQGSEATYESGFVIDKFPISRPNLTFSTLTVSNMSPEDSSIYLCSVTETYSNQPQHFGDGTRLSIL.

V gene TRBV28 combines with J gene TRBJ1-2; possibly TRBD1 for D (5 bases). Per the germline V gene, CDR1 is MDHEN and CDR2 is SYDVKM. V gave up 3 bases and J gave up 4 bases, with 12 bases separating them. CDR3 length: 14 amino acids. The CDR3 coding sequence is TGTGCCAGCAGTTTTCGGGGGACTACCTATGGCTACACCTTC. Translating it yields CASSFRGTTYGYTF.

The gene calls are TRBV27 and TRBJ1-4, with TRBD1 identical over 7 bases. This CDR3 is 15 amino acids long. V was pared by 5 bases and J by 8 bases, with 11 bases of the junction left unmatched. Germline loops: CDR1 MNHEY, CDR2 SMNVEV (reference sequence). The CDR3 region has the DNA TGTGCCAGCAGTGAGTCGGGACAGCGGAGAGAAAAACTGTTTTTT. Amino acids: CASSESGQRREKLFF.

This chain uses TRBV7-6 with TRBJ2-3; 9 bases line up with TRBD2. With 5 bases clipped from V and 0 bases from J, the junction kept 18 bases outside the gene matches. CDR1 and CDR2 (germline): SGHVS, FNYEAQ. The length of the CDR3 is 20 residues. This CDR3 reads CASSHVAGRGGAVSTDTQYF. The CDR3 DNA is TGTGCCAGCAGCCACGTAGCCGGGCGGGGGGGCGCTGTTAGCACAGATACGCAGTATTTT.

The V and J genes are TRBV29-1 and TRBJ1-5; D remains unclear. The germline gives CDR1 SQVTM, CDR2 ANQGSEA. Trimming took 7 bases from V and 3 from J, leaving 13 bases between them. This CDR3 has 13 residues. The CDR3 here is CSAGRGVNQPQHF. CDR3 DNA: TGCAGCGCGGGCCGGGGAGTCAATCAGCCCCAGCATTTT.

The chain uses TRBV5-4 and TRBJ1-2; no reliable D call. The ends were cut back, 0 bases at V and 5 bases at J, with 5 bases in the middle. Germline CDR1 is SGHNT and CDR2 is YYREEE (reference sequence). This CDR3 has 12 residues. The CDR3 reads CASSLDGYGYTF. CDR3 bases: TGTGCCAGCAGCTTGGATGGTTATGGCTACACCTTC.

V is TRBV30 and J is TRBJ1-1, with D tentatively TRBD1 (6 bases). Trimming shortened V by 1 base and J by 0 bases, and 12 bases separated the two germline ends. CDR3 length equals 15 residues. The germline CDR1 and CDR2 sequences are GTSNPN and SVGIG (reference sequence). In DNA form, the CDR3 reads TGTGCCTGGAGTGCCTCCGGGACACTGAACACTGAAGCTTTCTTT. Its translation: CAWSASGTLNTEAFF.

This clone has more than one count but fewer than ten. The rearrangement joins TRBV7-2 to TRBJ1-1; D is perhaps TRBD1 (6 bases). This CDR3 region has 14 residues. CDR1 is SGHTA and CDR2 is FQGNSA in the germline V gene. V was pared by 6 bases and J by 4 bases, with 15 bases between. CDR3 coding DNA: TGTGCCAGCAGAATTAGCGAAGGGGGCACTGAAGCTTTCTTT. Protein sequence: CASRISEGGTEAFF.

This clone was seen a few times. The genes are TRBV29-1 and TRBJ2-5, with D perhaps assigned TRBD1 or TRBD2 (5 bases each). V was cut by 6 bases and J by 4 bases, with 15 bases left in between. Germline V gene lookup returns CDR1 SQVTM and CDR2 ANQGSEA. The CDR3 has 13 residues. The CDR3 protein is CSVAGDGGETQYF. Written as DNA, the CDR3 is TGCAGCGTCGCCGGCGATGGGGGAGAGACCCAGTACTTC.

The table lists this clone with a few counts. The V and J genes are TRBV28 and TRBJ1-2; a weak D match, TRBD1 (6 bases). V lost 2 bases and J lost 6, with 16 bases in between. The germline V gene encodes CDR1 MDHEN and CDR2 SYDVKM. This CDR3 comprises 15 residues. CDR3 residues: CASSLGGPTLDGYTF. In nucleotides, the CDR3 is TGTGCCAGCAGTTTAGGGGGCCCCACCCTCGATGGCTACACCTTC.

DNA of the CDR3: TGCAGCGTTGAACAGGGGGACGGATCACCCCTCCACTTT. This sequence encodes CSVEQGDGSPLHF. The chain combines TRBV29-1 with TRBJ1-6; 7 nucleotides align to TRBD1. This CDR3 region has 13 residues. CDR1 is SQVTM and CDR2 is ANQGSEA in the germline V gene. V trimming: 2 bases; J trimming: 10 bases; junction bases outside the gene matches: 5. The entire variable domain, with the rest obtained from reference TRBV29-1 and TRBJ1-6, is as follows: SAVISQKPSRDICQRGTSLTIQCQVDSQVTMMFWYRQQPGQSLTLIATANQGSEATYESGFVIDKFPISRPNLTFSTLTVSNMSPEDSSIYLCSVEQGDGSPLHFGNGTRLTVT.

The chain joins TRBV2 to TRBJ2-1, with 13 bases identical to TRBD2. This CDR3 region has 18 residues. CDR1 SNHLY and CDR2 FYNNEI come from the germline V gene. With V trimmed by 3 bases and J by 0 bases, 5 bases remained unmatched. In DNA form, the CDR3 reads TGTGCCAGCAGTGACCGACTAGCGGGGGGCAGCTCCTACAATGAGCAGTTCTTC. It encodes CASSDRLAGGSSYNEQFF.

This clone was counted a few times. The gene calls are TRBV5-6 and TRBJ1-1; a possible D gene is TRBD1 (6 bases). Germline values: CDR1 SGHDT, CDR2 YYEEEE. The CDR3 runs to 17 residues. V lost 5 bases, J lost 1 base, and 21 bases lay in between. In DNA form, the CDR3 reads TGTGCCAGCAGGTATGGGCATTTCGGACAGCCGAACACTGAAGCTTTCTTT. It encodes CASRYGHFGQPNTEAFF.

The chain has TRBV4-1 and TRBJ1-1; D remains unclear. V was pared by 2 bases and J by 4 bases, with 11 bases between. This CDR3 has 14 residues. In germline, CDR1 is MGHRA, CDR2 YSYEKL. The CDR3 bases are TGCGCCAGCAGCCAAACCGACGCAATCACTGAAGCTTTCTTT. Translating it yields CASSQTDAITEAFF.

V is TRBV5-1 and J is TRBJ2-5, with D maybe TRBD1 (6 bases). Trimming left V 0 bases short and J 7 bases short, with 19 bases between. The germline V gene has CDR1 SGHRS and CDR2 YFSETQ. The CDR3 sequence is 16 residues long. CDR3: CASSLEGTASRGTQYF. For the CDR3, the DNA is TGCGCCAGCAGCTTGGAAGGCACAGCGTCCAGGGGGACCCAGTACTTC.

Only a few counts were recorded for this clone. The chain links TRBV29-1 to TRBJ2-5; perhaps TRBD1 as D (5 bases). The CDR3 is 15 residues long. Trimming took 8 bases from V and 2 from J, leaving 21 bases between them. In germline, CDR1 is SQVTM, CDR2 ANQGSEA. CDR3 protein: CSPKKGVTHQETQYF. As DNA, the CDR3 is TGCAGCCCAAAGAAAGGGGTCACGCATCAAGAGACCCAGTACTTC.

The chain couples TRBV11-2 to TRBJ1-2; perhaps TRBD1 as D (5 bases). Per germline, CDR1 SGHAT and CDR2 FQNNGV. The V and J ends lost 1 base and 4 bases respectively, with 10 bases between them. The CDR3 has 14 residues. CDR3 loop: CASSLVEGRYGYTF. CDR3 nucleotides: TGTGCCAGCAGCTTAGTAGAGGGGCGCTATGGCTACACCTTC.

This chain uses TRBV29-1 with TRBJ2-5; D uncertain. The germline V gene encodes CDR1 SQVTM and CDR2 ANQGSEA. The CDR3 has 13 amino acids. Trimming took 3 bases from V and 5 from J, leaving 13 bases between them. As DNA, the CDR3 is TGCAGCGTTGAGGGAATAGGATACGAGACCCAGTACTTC. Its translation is CSVEGIGYETQYF.

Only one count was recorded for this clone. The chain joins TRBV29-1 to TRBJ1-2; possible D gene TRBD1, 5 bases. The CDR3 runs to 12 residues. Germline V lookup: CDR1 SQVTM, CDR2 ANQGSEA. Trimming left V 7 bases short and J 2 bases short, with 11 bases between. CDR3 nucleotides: TGCAGCGCCCTGGGGGAAAACTATGGCTACACCTTC. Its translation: CSALGENYGYTF.

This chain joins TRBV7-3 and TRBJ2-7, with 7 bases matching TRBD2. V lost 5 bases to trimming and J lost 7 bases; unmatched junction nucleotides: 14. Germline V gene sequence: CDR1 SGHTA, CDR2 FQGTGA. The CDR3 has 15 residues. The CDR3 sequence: CASSPRASGRGEQYF. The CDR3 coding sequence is TGTGCCAGCAGCCCACGGGCTAGCGGACGAGGAGAGCAGTACTTC.

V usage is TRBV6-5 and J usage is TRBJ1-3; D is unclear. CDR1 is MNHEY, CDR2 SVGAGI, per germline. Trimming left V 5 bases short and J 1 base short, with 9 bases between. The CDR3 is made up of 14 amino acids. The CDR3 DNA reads TGTGCCAGCAGTGAGGACGGATCTGGAAACACCATATATTTT. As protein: CASSEDGSGNTIYF.

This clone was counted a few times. In nucleotides, the CDR3 is TGTGCCAGCAGCTTAGTCGGACAGGGGGCCTACGAGCAGTACTTC. Translating it yields CASSLVGQGAYEQYF. The V and J genes are TRBV7-2 and TRBJ2-7, with 10 nucleotides matching TRBD1. Germline V lookup: CDR1 SGHTA, CDR2 FQGNSA. V lost 1 base, J lost 2 bases, and 2 bases stayed unmatched. The CDR3 is made up of 15 amino acids.

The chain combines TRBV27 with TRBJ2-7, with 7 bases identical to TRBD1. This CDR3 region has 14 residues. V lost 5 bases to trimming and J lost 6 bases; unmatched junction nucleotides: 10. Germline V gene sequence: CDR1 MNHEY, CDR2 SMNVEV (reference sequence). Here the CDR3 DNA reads TGTGCCAGCAGTCGGACAGGTCATATGTTCGAGCAGTACTTC. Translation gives CASSRTGHMFEQYF.

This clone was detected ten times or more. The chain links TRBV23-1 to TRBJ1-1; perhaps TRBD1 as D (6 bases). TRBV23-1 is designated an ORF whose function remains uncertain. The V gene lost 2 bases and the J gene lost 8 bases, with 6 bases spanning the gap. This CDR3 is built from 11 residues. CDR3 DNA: TGCGCCAGCAGTCAAGGACAGGAAGCTTTCTTT. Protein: CASSQGQEAFF.

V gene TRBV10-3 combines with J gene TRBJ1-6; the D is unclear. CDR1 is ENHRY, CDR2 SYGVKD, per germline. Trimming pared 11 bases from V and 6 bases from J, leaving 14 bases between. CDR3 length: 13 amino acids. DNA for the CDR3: TGTGCCCTCCGAGACACGATTAATTCACCCCTCCACTTT. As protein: CALRDTINSPLHF.

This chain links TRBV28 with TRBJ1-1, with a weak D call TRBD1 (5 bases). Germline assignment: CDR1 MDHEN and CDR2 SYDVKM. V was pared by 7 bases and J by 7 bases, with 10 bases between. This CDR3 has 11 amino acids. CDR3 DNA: TGTGCCAGCACCAGGGACGGTGAAGCTTTCTTT. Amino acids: CASTRDGEAFF.

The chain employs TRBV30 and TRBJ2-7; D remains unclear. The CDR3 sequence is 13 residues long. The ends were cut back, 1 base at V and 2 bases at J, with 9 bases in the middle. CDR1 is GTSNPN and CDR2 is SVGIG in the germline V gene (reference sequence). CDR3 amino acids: CAWSEDTAYEQYF. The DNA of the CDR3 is TGTGCCTGGAGTGAAGACACTGCCTACGAGCAGTACTTC.